The rows below give T cell receptor beta chains drawn from one sample of a study of human T cells and chemical hapten exposure. TCRdb analysed the RACE reads with MiXCR anew, one entry per CDR3 protein. The sample includes some 97,000 distinct CDR3 sequences, 25% to 35% of them seen just once. The sequenced sample was whole blood, obtained in connection with sensitization to the hapten diphenylcyclopropenone (DPC). The receptors originated from a man in his forties with alopecia areata. Some clones in this sample may be carry-over from other donors' samples. Each CDR3 is given with its conserved first and last residue. A D gene is named only where the DNA matches it firmly. Clone size is not always given. Where it is, it says once, few, many or a class for expanded clones.

clone_size	v_call	j_call	d_call	cdr3_aa	cdr3_nt
-	TRBV6-6	TRBJ1-3	-	CASSSGTGNTIYF	TGTGCCAGCAGTTCAGGGACCGGAAACACCATATATTTT
-	TRBV6-6	TRBJ1-5	-	CASSYTQGSNQPQHF	TGTGCCAGCAGTTACACTCAAGGTAGCAATCAGCCCCAGCATTTT
few	TRBV19	TRBJ2-1	TRBD2	CASTSSGRADNEQFF	TGTGCCAGTACCTCTAGCGGGAGGGCCGACAATGAGCAGTTCTTC
few	TRBV6-2/TRBV6-3	TRBJ1-2	-	CASQQGGNYGYTF	TGTGCCAGCCAACAGGGAGGTAACTATGGCTACACCTTC
few	TRBV27	TRBJ2-4	-	CASSPPRGNIQYF	TGTGCCAGCAGTCCTCCCCGTGGAAACATTCAGTACTTC
-	TRBV15	TRBJ1-5	-	CATSSRTSQPQHF	TGTGCCACCAGCAGCCGTACGTCTCAGCCCCAGCATTTT
-	TRBV6-5	TRBJ2-7	-	CASRFTGSSYEQYF	TGTGCCAGCAGGTTTACAGGGAGCTCCTACGAGCAGTACTTC
-	TRBV7-2	TRBJ2-5	TRBD1	CASSLGRGGPETQYF	TGTGCCAGCAGCTTAGGCCGAGGGGGCCCGGAGACCCAGTACTTC
-	TRBV10-2	TRBJ2-3	-	CASNRASGVGTDTQYF	TGCGCCAGCAACCGGGCTTCGGGAGTGGGCACAGATACGCAGTATTTT
-	TRBV30	TRBJ1-3	-	CAWTPGIGNTIYF	TGTGCCTGGACCCCAGGGATTGGAAACACCATATATTTT
few	TRBV20-1	TRBJ2-3	-	CSARGATSTDTQYF	TGCAGTGCTAGGGGGGCAACTAGCACAGATACGCAGTATTTT
few	TRBV6-2/TRBV6-3	TRBJ2-2	-	CAGRRAGTGELFF	TGTGCCGGGAGGAGGGCGGGCACCGGGGAGCTGTTTTTT
many	TRBV19	TRBJ2-1	-	CASSIGVYNEQFF	TGTGCCAGTAGTATAGGGGTATACAATGAGCAGTTCTTC
-	TRBV7-9	TRBJ2-5	-	CASSLPAGTIETQYF	TGTGCCAGCAGCTTACCAGCGGGTACTATAGAGACCCAGTACTTC
many	TRBV7-2	TRBJ2-7	TRBD2	CASSLETSGSYEQYF	TGTGCCAGCAGCTTAGAGACTAGCGGGAGTTACGAGCAGTACTTC
medium-sized	TRBV5-1	TRBJ2-2	TRBD1	CASSGTATGELFF	TGCGCCAGCAGCGGGACAGCCACCGGGGAGCTGTTTTTT
-	TRBV12-3/TRBV12-4	TRBJ1-5	TRBD1	CASSPTGGDQPQHF	TGTGCCAGCAGTCCTACAGGGGGCGATCAGCCCCAGCATTTT
-	TRBV6-2/TRBV6-3	TRBJ2-5	TRBD1	CASSYSWTGPETQYF	TGTGCCAGCAGTTACTCTTGGACAGGCCCCGAGACCCAGTACTTC
-	TRBV28	TRBJ2-2	TRBD2	CASRGGGAGELFF	TGTGCCAGCAGAGGCGGGGGGGCCGGGGAGCTGTTTTTT
few	TRBV4-2	TRBJ1-4	-	CASSQEQGNEKLFF	TGTGCCAGCAGCCAAGAACAGGGTAATGAAAAACTGTTTTTT
-	TRBV20-1	TRBJ2-7	TRBD2	CSASFRMGGRSSYEQYF	TGCAGTGCTAGCTTCCGTATGGGGGGGAGAAGCTCCTACGAGCAGTACTTC
-	TRBV20-1	TRBJ2-7	TRBD2	CSAQTSGIQQVQYF	TGCAGTGCCCAAACTAGCGGGATCCAGCAAGTGCAGTACTTC
-	TRBV7-6	TRBJ2-3	TRBD1	CASSLRQGRSTDTQYF	TGTGCCAGCAGCTTACGACAGGGGAGGAGCACAGATACGCAGTATTTT
-	TRBV5-6	TRBJ2-1	TRBD2	CASSITSGWQFF	TGTGCCAGCAGCATCACTAGCGGATGGCAGTTCTTC
-	TRBV20-1	TRBJ2-5	-	CSADSGVETQYF	TGCAGTGCGGATTCAGGGGTAGAGACCCAGTACTTC
-	TRBV28	TRBJ1-1	-	CATKSGGNTEAFF	TGTGCCACCAAATCTGGGGGGAACACTGAAGCTTTCTTT
few	TRBV28	TRBJ2-7	TRBD2	CASSFWASGSTKQYF	TGTGCCAGCAGTTTTTGGGCTAGCGGTTCTACGAAGCAGTACTTC
-	TRBV29-1	TRBJ2-4	TRBD1	CSVQGPEDIQYF	TGCAGCGTACAGGGGCCGGAGGACATTCAGTACTTC
few	TRBV27	TRBJ1-6	-	CASSKESGVTRGSYNSPLHF	TGTGCCAGCAGCAAAGAGAGCGGGGTCACTCGGGGCTCCTATAATTCACCCCTCCACTTT
few	TRBV6-2/TRBV6-3	TRBJ2-5	TRBD1	CASSYGGQGSETQYF	TGTGCCAGCAGTTACGGGGGACAGGGAAGTGAGACCCAGTACTTC
few	TRBV18	TRBJ2-2	-	CASSPPGSDHTGELFF	TGTGCCAGCTCACCACCCGGGTCGGACCACACCGGGGAGCTGTTTTTT
few	TRBV4-3	TRBJ1-1	-	CASSLSQSNTEAFF	TGCGCCAGCAGCCTATCTCAGTCGAACACTGAAGCTTTCTTT
-	TRBV6-5	TRBJ2-3	-	CASRIGQGLTDTQYF	TGTGCCAGCAGGATAGGGCAGGGGCTCACAGATACGCAGTATTTT
few	TRBV2	TRBJ2-7	TRBD2	CASSIQAGSYEQYF	TGTGCCAGCAGTATCCAAGCGGGGTCCTACGAGCAGTACTTC
-	TRBV27	TRBJ1-2	TRBD1	CASSSQTGTEYGYTF	TGTGCCAGCAGTTCACAGACCGGGACAGAATATGGCTACACCTTC
-	TRBV2	TRBJ2-2	-	CASSETSTGELFF	TGTGCCAGCAGTGAGACTAGCACCGGGGAGCTGTTTTTT
-	TRBV7-6	TRBJ2-1	TRBD1	CASSLANRGVDNEQFF	TGTGCCAGCAGCTTAGCGAACAGGGGGGTTGACAATGAGCAGTTCTTC
-	TRBV5-1	TRBJ1-4	-	CASSLLGAPNEKLFF	TGCGCCAGCAGCCTCCTAGGGGCACCTAATGAAAAACTGTTTTTT
few	TRBV6-6	TRBJ2-5	TRBD2	CASRNPGLAGIGTQYF	TGTGCCAGCAGAAACCCTGGACTAGCGGGGATTGGGACCCAGTACTTC
-	TRBV10-3	TRBJ2-3	-	CAIGVLGSADTQYF	TGTGCCATCGGGGTCCTGGGGAGTGCAGATACGCAGTATTTT
-	TRBV28	TRBJ1-1	TRBD1	CASSRGSTEAFF	TGTGCCAGCAGCAGGGGGTCTACTGAAGCTTTCTTT
few	TRBV2	TRBJ1-5	TRBD1	CASSGGAGTGASSNQPQHF	TGTGCCAGCAGTGGCGGGGCGGGGACAGGTGCCTCCTCCAATCAGCCCCAGCATTTT